These 18 T cell receptor beta chains were all obtained from the same sample, sequenced in a study of blood T cell repertoires in COVID-19. This table comes from immunoSEQ multiplex PCR, and its TCRdb copy is limited to in-frame clones, with some not included. The sample has 35,000 to 40,000 clones; 75% to 90% are singletons. The sample taken for sequencing was peripheral blood. These receptor sequences come from a man in his fifties or sixties with active or convalescent COVID-19.

The V gene is TRBV18, the J gene TRBJ2-5; 8 nucleotides agree with TRBD1. Trimming took 3 bases from V and 2 from J; bases not matched to a gene: 5. The CDR3 spans 15 residues. CDR1 and CDR2 (germline): KGHSH, LQKENI. CDR3 nucleotide sequence: TGTGCCAGCTCACCGTCCGACAGGGGACAAGAGACCCAGTACTTC. Translation gives CASSPSDRGQETQYF.

This sequence joins TRBV7-6 and TRBJ1-6; TRBD1 might be the D (5 bases). The CDR3 contains 17 residues. V was cut by 4 bases and J by 0 bases, with 13 bases left in between. The germline CDR1 and CDR2 sequences are SGHVS and FNYEAQ. In DNA form, the CDR3 reads TGTGCCAGCAGCTCGGGGGGATTTAGCTCCTATAATTCACCCCTCCACTTT. Protein: CASSSGGFSSYNSPLHF. The full variable domain, completed using reference TRBV7-6 and TRBJ1-6, is GAGVSQSPRYKVTKRGQDVALRCDPISGHVSLYWYRQALGQGPEFLTYFNYEAQQDKSGLPNDRFSAERPEGSISTLTIQRTEQRDSAMYRCASSSGGFSSYNSPLHFGNGTRLTVT.

The V gene is TRBV11-2, the J gene TRBJ2-1; 11 nucleotides agree with TRBD2. The ends lost 5 bases at V and 5 bases at J; junction bases unmatched: 8. The CDR3 has 16 residues. Germline V gives CDR1 SGHAT, CDR2 FQNNGV. The DNA of the CDR3 is TGTGCCAGCAGCGAAAGACTAGCGGGAATAGACAATGAGCAGTTCTTC. Residues: CASSERLAGIDNEQFF.

The chain joins TRBV2 to TRBJ2-1; D perhaps matches TRBD1 (5 bases). In germline, CDR1 is SNHLY, CDR2 FYNNEI. The CDR3 has 14 residues. The V end lost 7 bases, the J end lost 3 bases, and 13 bases lay between the germline ends. The CDR3 loop reads CASTGRANYNEQFF. Written as DNA, the CDR3 is TGTGCCAGCACCGGCAGGGCCAACTACAATGAGCAGTTCTTC.

V and J are TRBV7-9 and TRBJ2-3; TRBD1 aligns across 9 bases. The germline CDR1 and CDR2 sequences are SEHNR and FQNEAQ (reference sequence). This CDR3 contains 16 residues. J lost 0 bases, V lost 1 base, and 2 bases had no gene match. The CDR3 sequence is CASSLGDRVSTDTQYF. In DNA, the CDR3 is TGTGCCAGCAGCTTAGGGGACAGGGTCAGCACAGATACGCAGTATTTT.

The genes are TRBV6-5 and TRBJ2-7, with D perhaps matching TRBD2 (5 bases). The germline V gene encodes CDR1 MNHEY and CDR2 SVGAGI. The CDR3 is 15 amino acids. The V end lost 2 bases, the J end lost 11 bases, and 22 bases lay between the germline ends. The CDR3 region is CASSYKATPGEREYF. CDR3 bases: TGTGCCAGCAGTTACAAGGCTACCCCCGGGGAACGTGAGTACTTC.

The V gene is TRBV5-8, the J gene TRBJ1-5, with 10 bases matching TRBD1. Per the germline V gene, CDR1 is SGHTS and CDR2 is YDEGEE. V was clipped by 4 bases and J by 7 bases; unmatched bases: 5. The CDR3 runs to 14 residues. CDR3 amino acids: CASSVGQGRQPQHF. CDR3 coding DNA: TGTGCCAGCAGCGTGGGACAGGGGAGGCAGCCCCAGCATTTT.

The chain uses TRBV3-1 (or the pseudogene TRBV3-2) and TRBJ1-5; possibly TRBD1 for D (5 bases). V was pared by 1 base and J by 6 bases, with 7 bases between. The CDR3 spans 13 residues. CDR1 and CDR2 (germline): LGHDT, YNNKEL (reference sequence). CDR3 sequence reads: CASSQAGPQPQHF. CDR3 coding DNA: TGTGCCAGCAGCCAAGCAGGGCCTCAGCCCCAGCATTTT.

The V and J genes are TRBV18 and TRBJ1-2; maybe TRBD1 (5 bases). Germline V lookup: CDR1 KGHSH, CDR2 LQKENI. With 2 bases removed from V and 7 bases from J, the gap between germline ends came to 14 bases. The CDR3 contains 14 residues. In DNA, the CDR3 is TGTGCCAGCTCACCAGGTGCGGGACGGAGTGGCTACACCTTC. Translation gives CASSPGAGRSGYTF.

The chain combines TRBV18 with TRBJ1-2; TRBD1 matches 11 bases. J gave up 4 bases and V 6 bases, and 7 bases lay outside the gene matches. The CDR3 sequence is 15 residues long. Germline CDR1 and CDR2: KGHSH and LQKENI. The DNA for the CDR3 is TGTGCCAGCTCCCGGCCGGGACAGGGGGTCTATGGCTACACCTTC. Translating it yields CASSRPGQGVYGYTF.

This rearrangement joins TRBV6-4 to TRBJ2-3; 12 positions match TRBD2. Trimming at V came to 5 bases and at J to 4 bases, leaving 7 bases not matched to a gene. The CDR3 is 16 residues long. Germline lookup yields CDR1 MRHNA and CDR2 SNTAGT. CDR3 amino acids: CASSSLAGGRADTQYF. Written as DNA, the CDR3 is TGTGCCAGCAGTTCCCTAGCGGGGGGGCGAGCAGATACGCAGTATTTT.

The chain links TRBV5-5 to TRBJ2-7; weak D call: TRBD2 (6 bases). The CDR3 length is 15 residues. Germline V lookup: CDR1 SGHKS, CDR2 YYEKEE (reference sequence). Trimming took off 4 bases at V and 0 bases at J, with 14 bases between the two ends. The CDR3 loop is CASSAGTLSSYEQYF. The CDR3, as DNA: TGTGCCAGCAGCGCCGGGACTCTAAGCTCCTACGAGCAGTACTTC.

This clone was counted a few times. This chain's CDR3 is CASSGGLAGTEAFF. The DNA of the CDR3 is TGTGCCAGCAGCGGGGGACTTGCGGGCACTGAAGCTTTCTTT. This rearrangement joins TRBV5-8 to TRBJ1-1; a weak D match, TRBD1 (5 bases). This CDR3 is 14 amino acids long. Germline lookup yields CDR1 SGHTS and CDR2 YDEGEE. The ends were cut back, 4 bases at V and 4 bases at J, with 14 bases in the middle. Looking up the rest from reference TRBV5-8 and TRBJ1-1 gives the full variable domain: EAGVTQSPTHLIKTRGQQATLRCSPISGHTSVYWYQQALGLGLQFLLWYDEGEERNRGNFPPRFSGRQFPNYSSELNVNALELEDSALYLCASSGGLAGTEAFFGQGTRLTVV.

This chain links TRBV7-2 with TRBJ2-7, with TRBD1 matching over 10 bases. This CDR3 is 17 amino acids long. Germline values: CDR1 SGHTA, CDR2 FQGNSA. Losses at the gene ends were 1 base for V and 3 bases for J; bases not matched to a gene: 9. CDR3 nucleotides: TGTGCCAGCAGCTTAGACGTTGGGGGGACAGGGGTCTACGAGCAGTACTTC. It yields the protein CASSLDVGGTGVYEQYF.

The rearrangement uses TRBV7-6 and TRBJ1-6; TRBD1 agrees at 7 bases. This CDR3 region has 16 residues. The V gene end was trimmed by 3 bases and the J gene end by 9 bases; junction bases not matched to a gene: 11. Germline CDR1 is SGHVS and CDR2 is FNYEAQ. CDR3 bases: TGTGCCAGCAGCTTGGGTAGAGGACAGGAGCTTTCACCCCTCCACTTT. It is translated as CASSLGRGQELSPLHF.

This clone was seen a few times. The gene calls are TRBV6-5 and TRBJ1-1; D unresolved. The CDR3 contains 13 residues. V was pared by 0 bases and J by 7 bases, with 9 bases between. Germline CDR1 and CDR2: MNHEY and SVGAGI. The chain's CDR3 is CASSYSTAYEAFF. In DNA, the CDR3 is TGTGCCAGCAGTTACTCCACAGCTTATGAAGCTTTCTTT.

The CDR3 DNA sequence: TGTGCCAGCAGCCTTTGGGGCGCCGACGGCCCCTCTGGGGCCAACGTCCTGACTTTC. It translates to CASSLWGADGPSGANVLTF. V gene TRBV7-3 combines with J gene TRBJ2-6; a possible D gene is TRBD1 (5 bases). The germline V and J ends were trimmed by 5 bases and 0 bases, with 20 bases remaining between them. The germline V gene has CDR1 SGHTA and CDR2 FQGTGA. The length of the CDR3 is 19 residues.

V usage is TRBV6-5 and J usage is TRBJ2-7; tentative D call: TRBD1 (6 bases). This CDR3 comprises 15 residues. Trimming stripped 0 bases from V and 2 bases from J, with 11 bases between. Per germline, CDR1 MNHEY and CDR2 SVGAGI. As DNA, the CDR3 is TGTGCCAGCAGTTACTCGATCGGACAGCCCTACGAGCAGTACTTC. This translates into CASSYSIGQPYEQYF.